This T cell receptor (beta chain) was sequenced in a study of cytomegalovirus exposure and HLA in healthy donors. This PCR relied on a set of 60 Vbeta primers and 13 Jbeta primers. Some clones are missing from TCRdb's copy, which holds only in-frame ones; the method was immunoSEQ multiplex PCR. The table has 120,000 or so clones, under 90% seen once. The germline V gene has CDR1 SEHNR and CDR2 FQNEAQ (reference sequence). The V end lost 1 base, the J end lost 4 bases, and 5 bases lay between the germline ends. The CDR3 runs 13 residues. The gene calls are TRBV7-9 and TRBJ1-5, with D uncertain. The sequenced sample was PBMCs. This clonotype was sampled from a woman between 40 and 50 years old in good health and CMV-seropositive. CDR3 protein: CASSLGANQPQHF. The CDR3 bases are TGTGCCAGCAGCTTAGGGGCTAATCAGCCCCAGCATTTT.